The rows below give T cell receptor beta chains drawn from one sample of a study of CD8 T cells in ankylosing spondylitis. TCRdb itself ran the 5' RACE reads through MiXCR, one entry per CDR3 protein. The sample has tens of thousands of distinct CDR3 sequences, over 3.5% seen once. Sequenced input: blood, either unsorted or a sorted T cell fraction (not recorded which). The receptors originated from a female donor with ankylosing spondylitis or in good health (not recorded which). Both conserved end residues are part of each CDR3. The D gene is left open where the match is weak. Some rows mark clone size as missing; the rest say once, few, many or name a class of expanded clone.

CDR3 protein: CASSPTAGSNQPQHF; CDR3 DNA: TGTGCCAGCAGCCCAACGGCCGGGAGCAATCAGCCCCAGCATTTT; clone size: many; D gene: NA; J gene: TRBJ1-5; V gene: TRBV9
CDR3 protein: CASSPSVSSYNEQFF; CDR3 DNA: TGTGCCAGCAGCCCTAGCGTTAGCTCCTACAATGAGCAGTTCTTC; clone size: many; D gene: NA; J gene: TRBJ2-1; V gene: TRBV9
CDR3 protein: CASSVGANGYTF; CDR3 DNA: TGTGCCAGCAGCGTAGGCGCGAATGGCTACACCTTC; clone size: many; D gene: NA; J gene: TRBJ1-2; V gene: TRBV9
CDR3 protein: CASSVAGAAAEAFF; CDR3 DNA: TGTGCCAGCAGCGTAGCAGGCGCGGCGGCTGAAGCTTTCTTT; clone size: many; D gene: NA; J gene: TRBJ1-1; V gene: TRBV9
CDR3 protein: CASRDDREVAGANVLTF; CDR3 DNA: TGTGCCAGCAGAGACGACAGGGAGGTAGCTGGGGCCAACGTCCTGACTTTC; clone size: many; D gene: NA; J gene: TRBJ2-6; V gene: TRBV9
CDR3 protein: CASSVVPGGHSEQFF; CDR3 DNA: TGTGCCAGCAGCGTAGTGCCGGGGGGGCATAGTGAGCAGTTCTTC; clone size: many; D gene: TRBD2; J gene: TRBJ2-1; V gene: TRBV9
CDR3 protein: CASSVLRGALSNEQFF; CDR3 DNA: TGTGCCAGCAGCGTACTGCGCGGGGCCTTATCAAATGAGCAGTTCTTC; clone size: many; D gene: NA; J gene: TRBJ2-1; V gene: TRBV9
CDR3 protein: CASSVGARTYNEQFF; CDR3 DNA: TGTGCCAGCAGCGTAGGGGCGCGAACCTACAATGAGCAGTTCTTC; clone size: many; D gene: NA; J gene: TRBJ2-1; V gene: TRBV9
CDR3 protein: CASSVDGGEVDTQYF; CDR3 DNA: TGTGCCAGCAGCGTAGACGGGGGGGAGGTAGATACGCAGTATTTT; clone size: many; D gene: TRBD2; J gene: TRBJ2-3; V gene: TRBV9
CDR3 protein: CASSSDRGENTEAFF; CDR3 DNA: TGTGCCAGCAGCAGCGACAGGGGGGAGAACACTGAAGCTTTCTTT; clone size: many; D gene: TRBD1; J gene: TRBJ1-1; V gene: TRBV9
CDR3 protein: CASKAGSSTDTQYF; CDR3 DNA: TGTGCCAGCAAAGCGGGGAGTAGCACAGATACGCAGTATTTT; clone size: many; D gene: TRBD2; J gene: TRBJ2-3; V gene: TRBV9
CDR3 protein: CASSPLGAYDTQYF; CDR3 DNA: TGTGCCAGCAGCCCCCTCGGGGCTTACGATACGCAGTATTTT; clone size: NA; D gene: NA; J gene: TRBJ2-3; V gene: TRBV9
CDR3 protein: CASNPSSSIADTQYF; CDR3 DNA: TGTGCCAGCAACCCCTCGAGTAGCATCGCAGATACGCAGTATTTT; clone size: many; D gene: NA; J gene: TRBJ2-3; V gene: TRBV9
CDR3 protein: CAIERDKNPYEQYF; CDR3 DNA: TGTGCGATAGAACGGGACAAAAACCCGTACGAGCAGTACTTC; clone size: NA; D gene: NA; J gene: TRBJ2-7; V gene: TRBV25-1
CDR3 protein: CASSLSGNTGELFF; CDR3 DNA: TGTGCCAGCAGTTTATCAGGGAACACCGGGGAGCTGTTTTTT; clone size: many; D gene: NA; J gene: TRBJ2-2; V gene: TRBV9
CDR3 protein: CASSVTGGGYGYTF; CDR3 DNA: TGTGCCAGCAGCGTAACCGGGGGTGGCTATGGCTACACCTTC; clone size: medium-sized; D gene: NA; J gene: TRBJ1-2; V gene: TRBV9
CDR3 protein: CASSVTGQGTGELFF; CDR3 DNA: TGTGCCAGCAGCGTTACGGGACAGGGGACCGGGGAGCTGTTTTTT; clone size: many; D gene: TRBD1; J gene: TRBJ2-2; V gene: TRBV9
CDR3 protein: CASWQSGDPDPNEQFF; CDR3 DNA: TGCGCCAGCTGGCAGTCGGGGGACCCAGACCCCAATGAGCAGTTCTTC; clone size: NA; D gene: NA; J gene: TRBJ2-1; V gene: TRBV4-3
CDR3 protein: CASSVMGQGNYGYTF; CDR3 DNA: TGTGCCAGCAGCGTCATGGGACAGGGAAACTATGGCTACACCTTC; clone size: many; D gene: TRBD1; J gene: TRBJ1-2; V gene: TRBV9
CDR3 protein: CASSASTGQGAPNYGYTF; CDR3 DNA: TGTGCCAGCAGCGCCTCAACGGGACAGGGGGCGCCTAACTATGGCTACACCTTC; clone size: many; D gene: TRBD1; J gene: TRBJ1-2; V gene: TRBV9
CDR3 protein: CASSVEAGDITDTQYF; CDR3 DNA: TGTGCCAGCAGCGTAGAGGCGGGGGACATCACAGATACGCAGTATTTT; clone size: many; D gene: NA; J gene: TRBJ2-3; V gene: TRBV9
CDR3 protein: CASQRAGGNYNEQFF; CDR3 DNA: TGTGCCAGCCAAAGAGCGGGGGGAAACTACAATGAGCAGTTCTTC; clone size: many; D gene: TRBD2; J gene: TRBJ2-1; V gene: TRBV9
CDR3 protein: CASSGRDTEAFF; CDR3 DNA: TGTGCCAGCAGCGGCCGGGACACTGAAGCTTTCTTT; clone size: medium-sized; D gene: NA; J gene: TRBJ1-1; V gene: TRBV9
CDR3 protein: CASGQGLRNIQYF; CDR3 DNA: TGTGCCAGCGGGCAGGGCCTAAGAAACATTCAGTACTTC; clone size: many; D gene: NA; J gene: TRBJ2-4; V gene: TRBV9
CDR3 protein: CASSVVGRSSGANVLTF; CDR3 DNA: TGTGCCAGCAGCGTAGTAGGCAGGTCCTCTGGGGCCAACGTCCTGACTTTC; clone size: many; D gene: NA; J gene: TRBJ2-6; V gene: TRBV9
CDR3 protein: CASSVEAGGNYGYTF; CDR3 DNA: TGTGCCAGCAGCGTAGAGGCAGGGGGCAACTATGGCTACACCTTC; clone size: many; D gene: TRBD1; J gene: TRBJ1-2; V gene: TRBV9
CDR3 protein: CASSVSPAGGYTF; CDR3 DNA: TGTGCCAGCAGCGTAAGCCCAGCTGGTGGCTACACCTTC; clone size: many; D gene: NA; J gene: TRBJ1-2; V gene: TRBV9
CDR3 protein: CASSPQAARGGTEAFF; CDR3 DNA: TGTGCCAGCAGCCCACAAGCCGCACGGGGAGGTACTGAAGCTTTCTTT; clone size: medium-sized; D gene: NA; J gene: TRBJ1-1; V gene: TRBV9
CDR3 protein: CASSFHKGQGYTGELFF; CDR3 DNA: TGTGCCAGCAGCTTCCACAAGGGACAGGGGTACACCGGGGAGCTGTTTTTT; clone size: medium-sized; D gene: TRBD1; J gene: TRBJ2-2; V gene: TRBV9